Described below is a single T cell receptor (beta chain) sequence and its context. The specificity of this receptor is unknown. No base qualities exist here, and no much larger clone lies one base off it. Each collaborating institution followed its own protocols to collect whole blood in K2EDTA tubes. Collaborator samples were shipped for TCRbeta analysis as frozen whole blood, isolated PBMCs, or DNA extracted from either sample type. TCRbeta CDR3 regions were amplified from genomic DNA using the immunoSEQ Assay, a bias-controlled multiplex PCR. Under the source paper's analysis protocol: The number of nucleated cells in each sample was estimated by amplification of reference gene primers within the assay. Sequence reads were collapsed and filtered to measure the absolute abundance of every unique TCRbeta CDR3 rearrangement. For each sample, productive Simpson clonality was calculated as the square root of Simpson's diversity index across productive rearrangements. Drawn from immuneACCESS, this table holds only the in-frame rearrangements with V and J called that TCRdb kept. Clones are partly lost; checked studies trace under half to an unresolved V gene and leave the rest unexplained. V, J and clone size are taken as reported in that table, and D and trimming were inferred from the DNA itself. The sample table records fewer than 250,000 clones; approximately 86% of these occur just once. The biggest ten clones account for approximately 1.1% of the sample.

The sample is drawn from a study of blood T cell repertoires in COVID-19 (TCRdb year 2020). Context from the whole study: The collaborator samples originated in the United States, Italy and Spain and spanned the acute and convalescent phases of COVID-19. The material from the prospective study consisted of cDNA or gDNA derived from T cells, B-cell-depleted T cells, or PBMCs. The dataset comprised deeply sampled blood TCRbeta repertoires from subjects exposed to, actively infected with, or recovered from COVID-19. A freely available public database, intended as a resource for researchers studying the immune response to SARS-CoV-2, is where the repertoires were released. Samples came from the ongoing ImmuneRACE study (first 160 participants) plus 1,254 subjects from 6 global collaborators. A de-identified subject ID, COVID-19 status, age in years and sex were almost always included in the sample metadata. HLA class I and class II types, where available, came from metadata supplied by the sample provider rather than from assay-based typing. General findings and caveats noted by the study authors: The amount of clinical and demographic metadata varied by source and participant and was provided uncurated.

At the junction V is shortened by 6 bases and J by 5 bases, with 7 bases in between. Reading from cysteine to phenylalanine, the CDR3 counts 11 amino acids. Only CDR3 DNA remains: 33 bases, in frame from the first base. The CDR1 and CDR2 encoded by the germline V gene (reference sequence) are LNHDA and SQIVND. The source is a man aged 30-40 years with acute or convalescent COVID-19. Material: peripheral blood. In this chain, TRBV19 is recombined with TRBJ1-1, with the D gene too uncertain to name. The DNA sequence reads TGTGCCAGTAGCGCCAGGACTGAAGCTTTCTTT. Protein translation: CASSARTEAFF.